What follows describes a single T cell receptor beta chain. This record comes from a study of blood T cell repertoires in COVID-19. Background on the study: COVID-19 samples, acute and convalescent, were from the United States, Italy and Spain.

There are 14 residues in the CDR3. Trimming cost V 3 bases and J 6 bases; bases outside gene matches: 7. Germline CDR1 reads LGHNA; CDR2 reads YSLEER. Libraries were prepared by immunoSEQ multiplex PCR; TCRdb keeps only in-frame clonotypes and omits some of them. The sample holds more than 95,000 clones, roughly nine tenths seen once. This chain links TRBV4-3 with TRBJ1-2; 7 bases match TRBD1. The sample taken for sequencing was peripheral blood. This clonotype was sampled from a human donor in a cohort sampled during active COVID-19. Here the CDR3 DNA reads TGCGCCAGCAGCCATTTAGGAGGGGGCGATGGCTACACCTTC. Its translation is CASSHLGGGDGYTF.